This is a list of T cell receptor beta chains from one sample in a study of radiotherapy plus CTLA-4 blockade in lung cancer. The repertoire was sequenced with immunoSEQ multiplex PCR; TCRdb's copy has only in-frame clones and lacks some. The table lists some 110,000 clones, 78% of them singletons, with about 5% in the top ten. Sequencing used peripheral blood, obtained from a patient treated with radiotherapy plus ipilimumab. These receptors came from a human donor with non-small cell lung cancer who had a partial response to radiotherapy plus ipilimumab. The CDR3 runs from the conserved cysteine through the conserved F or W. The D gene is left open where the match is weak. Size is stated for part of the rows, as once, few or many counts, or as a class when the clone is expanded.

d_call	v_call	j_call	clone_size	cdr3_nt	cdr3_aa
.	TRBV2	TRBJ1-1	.	TGTGCCAGCAGTATCCAGGGATACACTGAAGCTTTCTTT	CASSIQGYTEAFF
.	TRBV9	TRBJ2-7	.	TGTGCCAGCAGCGGGGGTCAACAGGGCCCCGAGCAGTACTTC	CASSGGQQGPEQYF
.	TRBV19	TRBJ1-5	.	TGTGCCAGTAGTTCCACTGATTTCGGGGGTAGGAGGGATCAGCCCCAGCATTTT	CASSSTDFGGRRDQPQHF
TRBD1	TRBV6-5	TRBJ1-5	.	TGTGCCAGCAGTCCGGACAGGGGGGGCAATCAGCCCCAGCATTTT	CASSPDRGGNQPQHF
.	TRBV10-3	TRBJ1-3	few	TGTGCCATCAGTGTATTAGCGGAGGCCTCTGGAAACACCATATATTTT	CAISVLAEASGNTIYF
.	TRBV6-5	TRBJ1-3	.	TGTGCCAGCAGTTACTCGCCCAGGATTATTGGAAACACCATATATTTT	CASSYSPRIIGNTIYF
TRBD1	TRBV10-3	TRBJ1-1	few	TGTGCCATCAGTGATCGAGACAGGGGGATCCCGGGGGAAGCTTTCTTT	CAISDRDRGIPGEAFF
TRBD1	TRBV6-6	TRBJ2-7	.	TGTGCCAGCAGTTCAACAGGGGGAAAACTCTACGAGCAGTACTTC	CASSSTGGKLYEQYF
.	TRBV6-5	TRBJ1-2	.	TGTGCCAGCCAGGACAGAATCTATGGCTACACCTTC	CASQDRIYGYTF
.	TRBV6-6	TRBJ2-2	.	TGTGCCAGCAGTTACTCGAAGAGCTCACCCACCGGGGAGCTGTTTTTT	CASSYSKSSPTGELFF
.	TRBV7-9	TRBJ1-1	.	TGTGCCAGCAGCCCTAGGGACAACCTGAACACTGAAGCTTTCTTT	CASSPRDNLNTEAFF
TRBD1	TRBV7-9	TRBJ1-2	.	TGTGCCAGCAGCTTGTCTAACCGGGACAGATTTTATGGCTACACCTTC	CASSLSNRDRFYGYTF
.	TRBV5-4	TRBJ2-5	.	TGTGCCAGCAGCTTCCGCTCTAGCAGTCAAGAGACCCAGTACTTC	CASSFRSSSQETQYF
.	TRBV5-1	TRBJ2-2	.	TGCGCCAGCAGTGAGGGCAACACCGGGGAGCTGTTTTTT	CASSEGNTGELFF
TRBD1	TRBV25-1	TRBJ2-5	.	TGTGCCAGCAGTTCCCGTTCTGGGACAGGGGGCGTCGGGACCCAGTACTTC	CASSSRSGTGGVGTQYF